Listed below are T cell receptor beta chains from one sample, sequenced in a study of cytomegalovirus exposure and HLA in healthy donors. Produced via immunoSEQ multiplex PCR; TCRdb's table is partial and in-frame only. The sample has 160,000 or so clones, roughly 80% seen once. The sequenced sample was PBMCs. Source of these receptors: a man over 45 in good health and CMV-seropositive. CDR3s include the opening cysteine and the closing phenylalanine or tryptophan. The D gene is left open where the match is weak. Clone sizes are given selectively: once, few, many, or a class where the clone is expanded.

J gene | clone size | V gene | CDR3 length | D gene | CDR3 DNA | CDR3 protein
TRBJ2-7 | . | TRBV28 | 16 | TRBD1 | TGTGCCAGCAGTTTAGACCCGGGACAGGGGGTCTACGAGCAGTACTTC | CASSLDPGQGVYEQYF
TRBJ1-2 | few | TRBV28 | 14 | TRBD1 | TGTGCCAGCAGTTTGGAAGGGACAGTCTATGGCTACACCTTC | CASSLEGTVYGYTF
TRBJ2-5 | . | TRBV7-9 | 17 | TRBD2 | TGTGCCAGCAGCTCCGGGACTAGCGGGAGGGCCAGAGAGACCCAGTACTTC | CASSSGTSGRARETQYF
TRBJ1-1 | . | TRBV2 | 12 | TRBD1 | TGTGCCGCAGGGGGCTGGGACACTGAAGCTTTCTTT | CAAGGWDTEAFF
TRBJ2-5 | once | TRBV18 | 14 | . | TGTGCCAGCTCGCCCGGACAGAAACAAGAGACCCAGTACTTC | CASSPGQKQETQYF
TRBJ2-1 | . | TRBV5-1 | 19 | TRBD2 | TGCGCCAGCAGCTCTGACTATGTTAGCGGGAGGCAATCCTACAATGAGCAGTTCTTC | CASSSDYVSGRQSYNEQFF
TRBJ1-2 | . | TRBV18 | 13 | TRBD1 | TGTGCCAGCTCACCAGGGACAGGCTATGGCTACACCTTC | CASSPGTGYGYTF
TRBJ2-1 | . | TRBV7-8 | 12 | . | TGTGCCAGCAGCTCTCTAGACGATGAGCAGTTCTTC | CASSSLDDEQFF
TRBJ2-5 | . | TRBV7-2 | 15 | TRBD2 | TGTGCCAGCACCCTCAATAGCGGGAGAGAAGAGACCCAGTACTTC | CASTLNSGREETQYF
TRBJ1-2 | . | TRBV29-1 | 11 | . | TGCAGCGTTGAATTTGAGGATGGCTACACCTTC | CSVEFEDGYTF
TRBJ2-7 | once | TRBV28 | 14 | . | TGTGCCAGCAGTTCCGGGACACCGATTTACGAGCAGTACTTC | CASSSGTPIYEQYF
TRBJ1-1 | . | TRBV28 | 13 | . | TGTGCCAGCAGTTTCCCCCAGAACACTGAAGCTTTCTTT | CASSFPQNTEAFF
TRBJ2-2 | . | TRBV6-6 | 15 | TRBD1 | TGTGCCAGCAGTTACTCGACAGGGGCTGGCGGGGAGCTGTTTTTT | CASSYSTGAGGELFF
TRBJ2-3 | . | TRBV10-3 | 16 | TRBD2 | TGTGCCATCAGTGGACGACTAGCGGGGGGAGCGGATACGCAGTATTTT | CAISGRLAGGADTQYF
TRBJ2-1 | . | TRBV7-6 | 12 | . | TGTGCCAGCAGCTGGGAGATAGGTGAGCAGTTCTTC | CASSWEIGEQFF
TRBJ2-7 | . | TRBV4-1 | 15 | TRBD2 | TGCGCCAGCAGCCAAGTTCCGGGACTAGCGGGCGTTCGGTACTTC | CASSQVPGLAGVRYF
TRBJ2-1 | . | TRBV5-1 | 15 | TRBD1 | TGCGCCAGCGTCCGGACAGGGGGCTCCTACAATGAGCAGTTCTTC | CASVRTGGSYNEQFF
TRBJ2-1 | . | TRBV5-1 | 16 | TRBD1 | TGCGCCAGCAGACCGTCGAGGGGGCAGGGGGCGGGCGAGCAGTTCTTC | CASRPSRGQGAGEQFF
TRBJ1-2 | . | TRBV7-2 | 13 | . | TGTGCCAGCAGTTTCGGGGGGGGCTATGGCTACACCTTC | CASSFGGGYGYTF
TRBJ1-2 | . | TRBV4-1 | 15 | TRBD1 | TGCGCCAGCAGCCCCGGGACAGTCTTTAACTATGGCTACACCTTC | CASSPGTVFNYGYTF
TRBJ2-7 | . | TRBV28 | 14 | . | TGTGCCAGCAGTTCGACAGCGTTTGAGGACGAGCAGTACTTC | CASSSTAFEDEQYF
TRBJ2-6 | . | TRBV10-2 | 16 | . | TGCGCCAGCAGAGGGGGGGGAGGGCCCGGGGCCAACGTCCTGACTTTC | CASRGGGGPGANVLTF
TRBJ2-5 | . | TRBV11-3 | 14 | . | TGTGCCAGCAGCTTATGGGGCACGGAAGAGACCCAGTACTTC | CASSLWGTEETQYF
TRBJ2-7 | . | TRBV6-5 | 16 | . | TGTGCCAGCAGTTACCAAGGACGGGGGAACTCCTACGAGCAGTACTTC | CASSYQGRGNSYEQYF
TRBJ2-2 | . | TRBV29-1 | 16 | TRBD1 | TGCAGCGTTGTCGGGGGACAGGGGGCTTACACCGGGGAGCTGTTTTTT | CSVVGGQGAYTGELFF
TRBJ2-3 | . | TRBV27 | 17 | TRBD2 | TGTGCCAGCAGTCTCTACAAGCGGGGGCCCAGCACAGATACGCAGTATTTT | CASSLYKRGPSTDTQYF
TRBJ2-7 | . | TRBV18 | 14 | TRBD1 | TGTGCCAGCTCACCCGGGACAGGGAACTACGAGCAGTACTTC | CASSPGTGNYEQYF
TRBJ1-2 | . | TRBV5-4 | 16 | TRBD1 | TGTGCCAGCAGCTTGGGCGGGGGACAGGGAGACTATGGCTACACCTTC | CASSLGGGQGDYGYTF
TRBJ1-5 | . | TRBV6-1 | 15 | TRBD1 | TGTGCCAGCAGTGAAGCGGGACAGAGCAATCAGCCCCAGCATTTT | CASSEAGQSNQPQHF
TRBJ2-2 | once | TRBV30 | 15 | . | TGTGCCTGGAGTGTTCGACAGGGAGGACCCGGGGAGCTGTTTTTT | CAWSVRQGGPGELFF
TRBJ1-2 | . | TRBV5-4 | 14 | TRBD1 | TGTGCCAGCAGCCTAACTCGGACAGGGGAAGGCTACACCTTC | CASSLTRTGEGYTF
TRBJ1-1 | . | TRBV2 | 15 | TRBD1 | TGTGCCAGCAGGCCGGGACAGGGATGGGGCACTGAAGCTTTCTTT | CASRPGQGWGTEAFF
TRBJ2-3 | few | TRBV6-5 | 16 | TRBD1 | TGTGCCAGCAGTTACCCGAAGGGACAGGGTGGCGATACGCAGTATTTT | CASSYPKGQGGDTQYF